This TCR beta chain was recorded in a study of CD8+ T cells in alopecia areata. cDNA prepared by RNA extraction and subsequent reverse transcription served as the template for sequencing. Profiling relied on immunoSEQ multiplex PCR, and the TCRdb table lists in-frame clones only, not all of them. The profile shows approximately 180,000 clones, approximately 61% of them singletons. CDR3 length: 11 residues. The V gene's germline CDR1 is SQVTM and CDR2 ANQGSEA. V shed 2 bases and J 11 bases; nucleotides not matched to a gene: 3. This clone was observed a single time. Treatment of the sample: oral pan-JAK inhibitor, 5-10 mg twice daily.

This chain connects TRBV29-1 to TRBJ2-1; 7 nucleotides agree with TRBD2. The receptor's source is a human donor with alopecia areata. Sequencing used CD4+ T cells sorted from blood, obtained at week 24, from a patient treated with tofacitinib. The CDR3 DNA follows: TGCAGCGTTGAAAACGGGGGGAAGCAGTTCTTC. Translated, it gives CSVENGGKQFF.